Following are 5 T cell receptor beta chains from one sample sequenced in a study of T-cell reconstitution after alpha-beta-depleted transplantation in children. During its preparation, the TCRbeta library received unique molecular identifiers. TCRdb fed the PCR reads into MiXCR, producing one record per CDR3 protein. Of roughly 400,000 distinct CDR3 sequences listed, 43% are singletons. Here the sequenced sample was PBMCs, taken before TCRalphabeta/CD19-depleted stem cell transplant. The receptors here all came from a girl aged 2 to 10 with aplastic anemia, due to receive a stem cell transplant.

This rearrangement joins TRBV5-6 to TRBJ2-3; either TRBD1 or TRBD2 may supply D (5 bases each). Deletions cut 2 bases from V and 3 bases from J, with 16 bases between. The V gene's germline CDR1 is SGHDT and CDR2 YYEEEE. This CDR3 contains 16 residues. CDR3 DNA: TGTGCCAGCAGCTTCACCGCAGGGAGATTAACAGATACGCAGTATTTT. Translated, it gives CASSFTAGRLTDTQYF.

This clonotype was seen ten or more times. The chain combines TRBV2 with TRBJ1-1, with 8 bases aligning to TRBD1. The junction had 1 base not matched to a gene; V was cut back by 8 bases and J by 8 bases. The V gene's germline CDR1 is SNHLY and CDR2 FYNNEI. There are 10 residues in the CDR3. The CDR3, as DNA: TGTGCCAGCGGGGACAGGGAAGCTTTCTTT. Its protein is CASGDREAFF. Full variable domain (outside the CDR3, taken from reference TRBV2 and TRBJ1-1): EPEVTQTPSHQVTQMGQEVILRCVPISNHLYFYWYRQILGQKVEFLVSFYNNEISEKSEIFDDQFSVERPDGSNFTLKIRSTKLEDSAMYFCASGDREAFFGQGTRLTVV.

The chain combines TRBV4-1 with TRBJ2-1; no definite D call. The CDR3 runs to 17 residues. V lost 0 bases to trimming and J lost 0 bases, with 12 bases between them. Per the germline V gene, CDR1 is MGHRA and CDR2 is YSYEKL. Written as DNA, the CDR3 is TGCGCCAGCAGCCAAGAACCCTACTCGAGCTCCTACAATGAGCAGTTCTTC. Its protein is CASSQEPYSSSYNEQFF.

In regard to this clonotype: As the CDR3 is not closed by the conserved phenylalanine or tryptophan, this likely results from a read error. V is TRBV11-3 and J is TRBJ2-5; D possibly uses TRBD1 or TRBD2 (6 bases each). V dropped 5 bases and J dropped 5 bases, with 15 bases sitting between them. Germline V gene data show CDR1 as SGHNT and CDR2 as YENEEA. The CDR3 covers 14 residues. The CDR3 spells CASSPDRTTETQYS. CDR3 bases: TGTGCCAGCAGCCCAGACAGGACTACGGAGACCCAGTACTCC.

CDR3 residues: CASSPQGYNQPQHF. In DNA, the CDR3 is TGTGCCAGCTCACCACAGGGGTACAATCAGCCCCAGCATTTT. The chain is built from TRBV18 and TRBJ1-5; a weak D match, TRBD1 (5 bases). CDR1 is KGHSH and CDR2 is LQKENI in the germline V gene. Trimming pared 1 base from V and 3 bases from J, leaving 7 bases between. CDR3 length: 14 residues.